This TCR beta chain derives from a study of T-cell memory formation after mild COVID-19. This clonotype was seen only a few times. TCRdb reprocessed the 5' RACE reads via MiXCR and lists one record per CDR3 protein. The sample holds 250,000 to 400,000 distinct CDR3 sequences, roughly an eighth seen once. Germline V gene data show CDR1 as SGHTA and CDR2 as FQGNSA. V lost 2 bases and J lost 5, with 12 bases in between. This CDR3 spans 14 amino acids. The TCR was taken from a young man who had mild COVID-19 (a few samples of this study predate the infection). Cell type and time point are not known. The specimen sequenced was PBMCs or a T cell subset sorted from them (not recorded which). The chain employs TRBV7-2 and TRBJ1-1; the D gene is possibly TRBD1 (6 bases). CDR3 region: CASSLQGWETEAFF. The DNA of the CDR3 is TGTGCCAGCAGCTTACAGGGGTGGGAAACTGAAGCTTTCTTT. Filled out from reference TRBV7-2 and TRBJ1-1, the complete variable domain reads GAGVSQSPSNKVTEKGKDVELRCDPISGHTALYWYRQSLGQGLEFLIYFQGNSAPDKSGLPSDRFSAERTGGSVSTLTIQRTQQEDSAVYLCASSLQGWETEAFFGQGTRLTVV.